These 32 T cell receptor beta chains came from one sample sequenced in a study of cytomegalovirus exposure and HLA in healthy donors. The PCR contained 60 Vbeta and 13 Jbeta primers. This table comes from immunoSEQ multiplex PCR, and its TCRdb copy is limited to in-frame clones, with some not included. The data hold under 150,000 clones, with 60% to 80% observed a single time. Material: PBMCs. The receptors derive from a woman aged 60-75 years in good health and CMV-seronegative.

The chain uses TRBV29-1 and TRBJ1-1, with 8 nucleotides matching TRBD1. V lost 4 bases to trimming and J lost 4 bases; unmatched junction nucleotides: 8. This CDR3 has 14 amino acids. CDR1 is SQVTM and CDR2 is ANQGSEA in the germline V gene. The CDR3 loop is CSVAGTGVGTEAFF. In nucleotides, the CDR3 is TGCAGCGTTGCCGGGACAGGCGTCGGCACTGAAGCTTTCTTT. Supplemented by reference TRBV29-1 and TRBJ1-1, the full variable domain reads SAVISQKPSRDICQRGTSLTIQCQVDSQVTMMFWYRQQPGQSLTLIATANQGSEATYESGFVIDKFPISRPNLTFSTLTVSNMSPEDSSIYLCSVAGTGVGTEAFFGQGTRLTVV.

V gene TRBV19 combines with J gene TRBJ1-2; D is perhaps TRBD1 (5 bases). V shed 6 bases and J shed 5 bases, with 13 bases lying between them. Germline V gene lookup returns CDR1 LNHDA and CDR2 SQIVND (reference sequence). The CDR3 is 13 amino acids. This CDR3 reads CASRSGERYGYTF. The CDR3 DNA sequence: TGTGCCAGTAGATCGGGGGAGCGTTATGGCTACACCTTC.

This chain connects TRBV6-1 to TRBJ1-5, with 7 bases identical to TRBD1. The germline V gene encodes CDR1 MNHNS and CDR2 SASEGT. With 7 bases clipped from V and 3 bases from J, the junction kept 9 bases outside the gene matches. The CDR3 contains 15 residues. As DNA, the CDR3 is TGTGCCAGCAACCAAGGGGGCAGATTCAATCAGCCCCAGCATTTT. Translated, it gives CASNQGGRFNQPQHF.

The chain joins TRBV7-2 to TRBJ2-5; 11 nucleotides agree with TRBD2. The CDR3 loop spans 18 amino acids. CDR1 is SGHTA, CDR2 FQGNSA, per germline. The ends lost 5 bases at V and 5 bases at J; junction bases unmatched: 16. The CDR3 DNA sequence: TGTGCCAGCAGCCCCGCCCCCCTAGCGGGGGGCAGGATTGAGACCCAGTACTTC. It yields the protein CASSPAPLAGGRIETQYF. Drawing the rest from reference TRBV7-2 and TRBJ2-5, the complete variable domain is GAGVSQSPSNKVTEKGKDVELRCDPISGHTALYWYRQSLGQGLEFLIYFQGNSAPDKSGLPSDRFSAERTGGSVSTLTIQRTQQEDSAVYLCASSPAPLAGGRIETQYFGPGTRLLVL.

This sequence joins TRBV28 and TRBJ2-7; 10 bases fit TRBD2. CDR1 MDHEN and CDR2 SYDVKM come from the germline V gene. The junction had 3 bases not matched to a gene; V was cut back by 4 bases and J by 3 bases. The CDR3 spans 14 residues. The CDR3: CASSSQREGYEQYF. The CDR3, as DNA: TGTGCCAGCAGTTCCCAGCGGGAGGGCTACGAGCAGTACTTC.

This chain links TRBV6-6 with TRBJ2-3, with 7 bases lining up with TRBD2. The CDR3 runs to 15 residues. Germline CDR1 is MNHNY and CDR2 is SVGAGI (reference sequence). Losses at the gene ends were 7 bases for V and 0 bases for J; bases not matched to a gene: 7. CDR3 bases: TGTGCCAGCATTTCTAGCGGATCCAGCACAGATACGCAGTATTTT. Translated, it gives CASISSGSSTDTQYF.

This chain connects TRBV4-1 to TRBJ2-7; D is possibly TRBD1 (5 bases). Trimming shortened V by 2 bases and J by 3 bases, and 17 bases separated the two germline ends. Germline-derived CDR1 and CDR2 are MGHRA and YSYEKL. The CDR3 runs to 16 residues. The CDR3 is CASSQLEKRGLYEQYF. CDR3 DNA sequence: TGCGCCAGCAGCCAACTGGAGAAAAGGGGCCTCTACGAGCAGTACTTC.

This chain connects TRBV7-6 to TRBJ2-1; 11 bases agree with TRBD2. The CDR3 contains 15 residues. V was pared by 5 bases and J by 3 bases, with 3 bases of the junction left unmatched. CDR1 is SGHVS, CDR2 FNYEAQ, per germline. The CDR3 bases are TGTGCCAGCAGCAAGACTAGCGGGATCTACAATGAGCAGTTCTTC. This translates into CASSKTSGIYNEQFF.

V is TRBV7-2 and J is TRBJ2-4; tentative D call: TRBD2 (6 bases). Germline V gene lookup returns CDR1 SGHTA and CDR2 FQGNSA. This CDR3 is built from 14 residues. The V end was cut by 0 bases, the J end by 5 bases, with 8 bases between. The CDR3 coding sequence is TGTGCCAGCAGCTTAGCGGCGGGACAAAACATTCAGTACTTC. This codes for CASSLAAGQNIQYF.

This chain joins TRBV6-6 and TRBJ2-2; no firm D call. This CDR3 has 12 amino acids. Trimming left V 7 bases short and J 6 bases short, with 9 bases between. From germline, CDR1 is MNHNY and CDR2 SVGAGI (reference sequence). CDR3 in amino acids: CASKPRPGELFF. The CDR3 nucleotides read TGTGCCAGCAAGCCCCGTCCCGGGGAGCTGTTTTTT.

This clone was observed once. The V call is TRBV18, the J call TRBJ1-2, with 9 positions matching TRBD1. Germline lookup yields CDR1 KGHSH and CDR2 LQKENI. With 6 bases clipped from V and 7 bases from J, the junction kept 9 bases outside the gene matches. The CDR3 runs to 14 residues. The CDR3 nucleotides are TGTGCCAGCTCGCGAACCGGGACAGGGTCTGGCTACACCTTC. Translating it yields CASSRTGTGSGYTF. Variable domain in full (rest from reference TRBV18 and TRBJ1-2): NAGVMQNPRHLVRRRGQEARLRCSPMKGHSHVYWYRQLPEEGLKFMVYLQKENIIDESGMPKERFSAEFPKEGPSILRIQQVVRGDSAAYFCASSRTGTGSGYTFGSGTRLTVV.

The CDR3 DNA is TGTGCCAGCAGCCCAACGGGGGGACTAGCGCAGACCCAGTACTTC. As protein: CASSPTGGLAQTQYF. The rearrangement joins TRBV5-4 to TRBJ2-5, with TRBD2 matching over 10 bases. V lost 4 bases, J lost 6 bases, and 9 bases stayed unmatched. This CDR3 has 15 amino acids. Germline CDR1 is SGHNT and CDR2 is YYREEE (reference sequence).

V is TRBV4-1 and J is TRBJ1-5; 8 nucleotides agree with TRBD1. Germline V CDR1 and CDR2: MGHRA, YSYEKL. V was clipped by 0 bases and J by 7 bases; unmatched bases: 8. This CDR3 spans 16 amino acids. CDR3 residues: CASSQDGTGLGQPQHF. The DNA for the CDR3 is TGCGCCAGCAGCCAAGACGGGACAGGACTGGGCCAGCCCCAGCATTTT.

The chain couples TRBV5-8 to TRBJ1-4; unclear D gene. Germline V gene sequence: CDR1 SGHTS, CDR2 YDEGEE. Between the trimmed V and J ends, which lost 0 bases and 0 bases, there was a span of 15 bases. This CDR3 is built from 18 residues. The chain's CDR3 is CASSLGQAGVATNEKLFF. CDR3 DNA: TGTGCCAGCAGCTTGGGGCAGGCCGGGGTTGCAACTAATGAAAAACTGTTTTTT. Drawing the rest from reference TRBV5-8 and TRBJ1-4, the complete variable domain is EAGVTQSPTHLIKTRGQQATLRCSPISGHTSVYWYQQALGLGLQFLLWYDEGEERNRGNFPPRFSGRQFPNYSSELNVNALELEDSALYLCASSLGQAGVATNEKLFFGSGTQLSVL.

The chain employs TRBV10-1 and TRBJ1-1; TRBD1 is a possible D gene (5 bases). There are 15 residues in the CDR3. V lost 3 bases and J 1 base, leaving 12 bases between the germline ends. Germline V lookup: CDR1 WNHNN, CDR2 SYGVQD (reference sequence). CDR3 amino acids: CASSEYTGRNTEAFF. The CDR3 DNA is TGCGCCAGCAGTGAATATACAGGCCGGAACACTGAAGCTTTCTTT.

The chain joins TRBV9 to TRBJ1-3; the D is unclear. CDR3 length equals 9 residues. Deletions cut 7 bases from V and 9 bases from J, with 5 bases between. Germline V lookup: CDR1 SGDLS, CDR2 YYNGEE. CDR3 protein: CASESTIYF. CDR3 DNA sequence: TGTGCCAGCGAGAGCACCATATATTTT.

This clone was recorded only once. The chain combines TRBV30 with TRBJ1-5; D unresolved. The CDR3 contains 15 residues. Trimming pared 0 bases from V and 0 bases from J, leaving 9 bases between. CDR1 and CDR2 from the germline V gene are GTSNPN and SVGIG (reference sequence). Here the CDR3 reads CAWSVGQSSNQPQHF. CDR3 in DNA: TGTGCCTGGAGTGTTGGGCAGAGTAGCAATCAGCCCCAGCATTTT.

V usage is TRBV19 and J usage is TRBJ1-3; D is unclear. The V end lost 7 bases, the J end lost 0 bases, and 16 bases lay between the germline ends. Per germline, CDR1 LNHDA and CDR2 SQIVND (reference sequence). This CDR3 contains 16 residues. DNA for the CDR3: TGTGCCAGTACGACATTCGCCCGAACCTCTGGAAACACCATATATTTT. This codes for CASTTFARTSGNTIYF.

The chain links TRBV5-1 to TRBJ2-5; 10 positions agree with TRBD2. V lost 1 base to trimming and J lost 3 bases; unmatched junction nucleotides: 6. Germline lookup yields CDR1 SGHRS and CDR2 YFSETQ. The CDR3 covers 16 residues. DNA for the CDR3: TGCGCCAGCAGCTTGTTGGCTAGCGGGGGAGAAGAGACCCAGTACTTC. Its protein is CASSLLASGGEETQYF. Full variable domain (missing parts from reference TRBV5-1 and TRBJ2-5): KAGVTQTPRYLIKTRGQQVTLSCSPISGHRSVSWYQQTPGQGLQFLFEYFSETQRNKGNFPGRFSGRQFSNSRSEMNVSTLELGDSALYLCASSLLASGGEETQYFGPGTRLLVL.

The genes are TRBV19 and TRBJ2-1, with TRBD1 matching 8 bases. Per germline, CDR1 LNHDA and CDR2 SQIVND (reference sequence). The CDR3 length is 22 residues. V lost 7 bases and J lost 3; bases outside the gene matches: 29. CDR3 DNA: TGTGCCAGTATCGGCCGGACCATCGGCGGAGAGGAGGGACAGGAGTTCTACAATGAGCAGTTCTTC. This codes for CASIGRTIGGEEGQEFYNEQFF.

This clone was detected a few times. The chain recombines TRBV5-1 with TRBJ2-1; TRBD2 agrees at 11 bases. CDR3 size: 16 residues. Looked up from germline, CDR1 is SGHRS and CDR2 is YFSETQ. The junction had 4 bases not matched to a gene; V was cut back by 2 bases and J by 3 bases. CDR3 residues: CASSLTGTSGYNEQFF. In DNA form, the CDR3 reads TGCGCCAGCAGCTTAACCGGGACTAGCGGCTACAATGAGCAGTTCTTC.

The CDR3 loop is CASRRGNIDGYTF. CDR3 coding DNA: TGCGCCAGCAGGAGAGGGAATATTGATGGCTACACCTTC. The chain combines TRBV5-1 with TRBJ1-2, with no clear D. Trimming pared 5 bases from V and 6 bases from J, leaving 14 bases between. This CDR3 has 13 amino acids. Germline V lookup: CDR1 SGHRS, CDR2 YFSETQ.

The chain links TRBV10-2 to TRBJ2-1, with D possibly being TRBD2 (5 bases). V gave up 5 bases and J gave up 5 bases, with 13 bases separating them. The CDR3 sequence is 14 residues long. Germline V gene data show CDR1 as WSHSY and CDR2 as SAAADI. The CDR3 reads CASSSADGNNEQFF. In DNA, the CDR3 is TGCGCCAGCAGTTCGGCGGACGGGAACAATGAGCAGTTCTTC.

This clone was observed a few times. The sample carries other DNA sequences with the same CDR3. The chain employs TRBV30 and TRBJ1-2; the match to TRBD1 covers 10 bases. V was pared by 2 bases and J by 4 bases, with 4 bases of the junction left unmatched. This CDR3 contains 14 residues. Germline loops: CDR1 GTSNPN, CDR2 SVGIG (reference sequence). CDR3 bases: TGTGCCTGGAGTAGGGGACAGGGGAGCTATGGCTACACCTTC. This codes for CAWSRGQGSYGYTF.

The chain joins TRBV5-5 to TRBJ2-1; D is possibly TRBD1 (6 bases). The CDR3 runs 17 residues. Germline-derived CDR1 and CDR2 are SGHKS and YYEKEE (reference sequence). V was shortened by 4 bases and J by 0 bases, with 17 bases between the two germline ends. This CDR3 is CASSPRKGVSSYNEQFF. The CDR3 DNA reads as TGTGCCAGCAGCCCACGCAAGGGGGTAAGCTCCTACAATGAGCAGTTCTTC. The full variable domain, rest sourced from reference TRBV5-5 and TRBJ2-1, is DAGVTQSPTHLIKTRGQQVTLRCSPISGHKSVSWYQQVLGQGPQFIFQYYEKEERGRGNFPDRFSARQFPNYSSELNVNALLLGDSALYLCASSPRKGVSSYNEQFFGPGTRLTVL.

The gene calls are TRBV5-6 and TRBJ1-2; 7 nucleotides line up with TRBD1. J lost 6 bases, V lost 2 bases, and 7 bases had no gene match. Germline V gene sequence: CDR1 SGHDT, CDR2 YYEEEE. There are 14 residues in the CDR3. Here the CDR3 reads CASSLQGLGNGYTF. DNA of the CDR3: TGTGCCAGCAGCTTACAGGGGTTAGGGAATGGCTACACCTTC.

The chain couples TRBV5-8 to TRBJ1-5; D might be TRBD1 (6 bases). V was pared by 4 bases and J by 2 bases, with 13 bases between. This CDR3 region has 15 residues. The V gene's germline CDR1 is SGHTS and CDR2 YDEGEE. CDR3 region: CASSRTGLGNQPQHF. The DNA of the CDR3 is TGTGCCAGCAGCAGAACAGGGCTAGGCAATCAGCCCCAGCATTTT.

The chain is built from TRBV18 and TRBJ1-2; D unresolved. Germline assignment: CDR1 KGHSH and CDR2 LQKENI. The CDR3 is made up of 15 amino acids. Between the trimmed V and J ends, which lost 2 bases and 4 bases, there was a span of 14 bases. The CDR3 DNA reads TGTGCCAGCTCACCAAGGTTGGAGGGCGCCTATGGCTACACCTTC. Translating gives CASSPRLEGAYGYTF.

This clone was detected only a few times. CDR3 coding DNA: TGTGCCAGCAGCAAAAAGGGACTAGCGGGATGGTACGAGCAGTACTTC. This gives the protein CASSKKGLAGWYEQYF. This chain connects TRBV14 to TRBJ2-7; 13 positions match TRBD2. Germline V lookup: CDR1 SGHDN, CDR2 FVKESK. This CDR3 has 16 residues. V lost 5 bases, J lost 4 bases, and 8 bases stayed unmatched.

The rearrangement links TRBV7-2 to TRBJ2-7, with D possibly TRBD1 on 5 matching bases. Germline V gene data show CDR1 as SGHTA and CDR2 as FQGNSA. V lost 6 bases and J lost 4, with 19 bases in between. The CDR3 totals 15 residues. The CDR3 coding sequence is TGTGCCAGCAGTTTTCAGGGCCATGATGTGTACGAGCAGTACTTC. This codes for CASSFQGHDVYEQYF.

V and J are TRBV19 and TRBJ2-5, with 11 bases lining up with TRBD2. Germline loops: CDR1 LNHDA, CDR2 SQIVND (reference sequence). CDR3 length: 15 amino acids. Trimming removed 2 bases from V and 3 bases from J; junction bases left unmatched: 2. The CDR3 coding sequence is TGTGCCAGTAGTATACTAGCGGGGGGAGAAGAGACCCAGTACTTC. It specifies CASSILAGGEETQYF.

The genes are TRBV7-9 and TRBJ2-2; a possible D gene is TRBD1 (6 bases). Trimming cost V 4 bases and J 1 base, with 10 bases left between them. The CDR3 spans 15 residues. The germline gives CDR1 SEHNR, CDR2 FQNEAQ (reference sequence). The CDR3 sequence is CASSSQQGNTGELFF. The CDR3 nucleotides read TGTGCCAGCAGCTCCCAACAGGGGAACACCGGGGAGCTGTTTTTT.